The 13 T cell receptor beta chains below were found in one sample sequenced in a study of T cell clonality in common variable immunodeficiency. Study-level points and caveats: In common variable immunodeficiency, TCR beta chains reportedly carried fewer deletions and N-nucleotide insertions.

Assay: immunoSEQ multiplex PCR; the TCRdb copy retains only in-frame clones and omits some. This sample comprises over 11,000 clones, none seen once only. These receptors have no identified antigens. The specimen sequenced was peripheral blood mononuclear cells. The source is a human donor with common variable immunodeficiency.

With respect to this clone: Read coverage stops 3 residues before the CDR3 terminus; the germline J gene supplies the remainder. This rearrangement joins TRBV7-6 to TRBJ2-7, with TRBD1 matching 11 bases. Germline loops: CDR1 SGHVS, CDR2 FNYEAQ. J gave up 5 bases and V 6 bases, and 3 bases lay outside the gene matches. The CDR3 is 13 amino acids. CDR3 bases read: TGTGCCAGCAGGGACAGGGGGCGCCACGAG. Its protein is CASRDRGRHE. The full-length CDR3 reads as CASRDRGRHEQYF.

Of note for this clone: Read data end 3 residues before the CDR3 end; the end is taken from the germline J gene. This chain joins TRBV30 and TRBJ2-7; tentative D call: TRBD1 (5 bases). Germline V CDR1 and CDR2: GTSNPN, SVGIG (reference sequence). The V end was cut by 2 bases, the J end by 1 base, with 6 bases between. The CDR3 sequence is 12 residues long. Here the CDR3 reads CAWSRQSYEQYF. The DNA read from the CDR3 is TGTGCCTGGAGTCGACAGTCCTACGAG.

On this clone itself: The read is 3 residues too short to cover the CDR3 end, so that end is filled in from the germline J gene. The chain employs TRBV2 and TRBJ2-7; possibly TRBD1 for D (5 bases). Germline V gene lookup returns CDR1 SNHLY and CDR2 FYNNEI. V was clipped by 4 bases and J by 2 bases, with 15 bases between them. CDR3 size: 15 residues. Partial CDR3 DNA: TGTGCCAGCAGTGTAGCCCGCCAGGGAACCTACGAG. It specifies CASSVARQGTYE. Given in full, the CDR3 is CASSVARQGTYEQYF.

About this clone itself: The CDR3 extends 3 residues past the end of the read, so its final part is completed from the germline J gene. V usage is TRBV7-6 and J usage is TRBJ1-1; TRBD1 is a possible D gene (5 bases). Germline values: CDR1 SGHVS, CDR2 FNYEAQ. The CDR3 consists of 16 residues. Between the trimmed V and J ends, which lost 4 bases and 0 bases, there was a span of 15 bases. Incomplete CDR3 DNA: TGTGCCAGCAGCTCCTCTGTGGGGGGAATGAACACTGAA. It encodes CASSSSVGGMNTE. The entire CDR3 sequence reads CASSSSVGGMNTEAFF.

Incomplete CDR3 DNA: TGTGCCAGCAGCTTGACAGGCTATTACACTGAA. Amino acids: CASSLTGYYTE. The complete CDR3 reads CASSLTGYYTEAFF. The chain carries TRBV7-2 and TRBJ1-1; possible D gene TRBD1, 6 bases. The read gets to within 3 residues of the CDR3 end, and the germline J gene fills in the rest. CDR1 and CDR2 (germline): SGHTA, FQGNSA. The V end was cut by 3 bases, the J end by 3 bases, with 11 bases between. This CDR3 contains 14 residues.

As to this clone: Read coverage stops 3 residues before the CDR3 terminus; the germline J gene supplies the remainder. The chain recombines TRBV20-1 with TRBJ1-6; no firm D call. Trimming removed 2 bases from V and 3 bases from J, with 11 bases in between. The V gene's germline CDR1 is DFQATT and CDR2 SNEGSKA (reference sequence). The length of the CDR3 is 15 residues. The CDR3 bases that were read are TGCAGTGCTAGACGGGGTGAGGACTATAATTCACCC. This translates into CSARRGEDYNSP. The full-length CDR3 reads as CSARRGEDYNSPLHF.

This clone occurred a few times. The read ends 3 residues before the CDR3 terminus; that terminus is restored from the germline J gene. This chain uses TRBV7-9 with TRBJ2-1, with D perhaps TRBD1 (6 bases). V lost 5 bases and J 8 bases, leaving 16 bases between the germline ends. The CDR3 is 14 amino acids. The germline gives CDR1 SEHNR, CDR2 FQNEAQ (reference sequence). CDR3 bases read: TGTGCCAGCAGCCCCAACAGAAGACAGGATGAG. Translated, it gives CASSPNRRQDE. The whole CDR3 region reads CASSPNRRQDEQFF.

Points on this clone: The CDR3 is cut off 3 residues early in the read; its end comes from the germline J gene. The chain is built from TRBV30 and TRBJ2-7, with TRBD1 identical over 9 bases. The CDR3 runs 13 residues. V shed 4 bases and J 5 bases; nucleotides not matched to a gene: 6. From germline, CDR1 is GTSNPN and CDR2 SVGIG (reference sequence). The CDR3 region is CAWNRGPLDEQYF. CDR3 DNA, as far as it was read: TGTGCCTGGAACAGGGGGCCCTTGGACGAG.

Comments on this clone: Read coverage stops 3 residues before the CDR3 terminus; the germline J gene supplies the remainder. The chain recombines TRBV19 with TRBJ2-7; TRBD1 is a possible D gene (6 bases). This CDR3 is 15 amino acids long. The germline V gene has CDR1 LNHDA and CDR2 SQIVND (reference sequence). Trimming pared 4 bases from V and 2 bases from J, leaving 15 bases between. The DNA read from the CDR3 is TGTGCCAGTAGTACAGGACAGTCGCTTACCTACGAG. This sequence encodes CASSTGQSLTYE. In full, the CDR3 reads CASSTGQSLTYEQYF.

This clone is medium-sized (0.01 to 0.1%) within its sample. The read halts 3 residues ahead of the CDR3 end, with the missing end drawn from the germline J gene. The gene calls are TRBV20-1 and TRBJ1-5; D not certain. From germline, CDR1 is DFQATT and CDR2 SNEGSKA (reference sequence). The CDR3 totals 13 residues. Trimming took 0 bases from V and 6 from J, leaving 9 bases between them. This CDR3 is CSARDLLTQPQHF. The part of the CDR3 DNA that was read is TGCAGTGCTAGAGATCTGCTAACTCAGCCC.

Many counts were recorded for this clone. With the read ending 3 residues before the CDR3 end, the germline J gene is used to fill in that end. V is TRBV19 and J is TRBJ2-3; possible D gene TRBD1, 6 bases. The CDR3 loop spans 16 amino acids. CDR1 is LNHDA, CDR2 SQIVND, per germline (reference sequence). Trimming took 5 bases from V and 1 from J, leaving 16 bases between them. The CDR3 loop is CASSWSYAGGTDTQYF. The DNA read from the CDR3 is TGTGCCAGTAGTTGGTCCTATGCAGGGGGCACAGATACG.

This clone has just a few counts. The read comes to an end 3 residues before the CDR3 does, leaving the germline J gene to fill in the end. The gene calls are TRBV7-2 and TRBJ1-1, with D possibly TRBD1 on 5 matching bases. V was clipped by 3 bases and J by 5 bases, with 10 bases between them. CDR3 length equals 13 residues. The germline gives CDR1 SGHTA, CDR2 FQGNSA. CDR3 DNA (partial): TGTGCCAGCAGCTTTGAGGGGAGGACTGAA. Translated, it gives CASSFEGRTE. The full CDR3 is CASSFEGRTEAFF.

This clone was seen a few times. CDR3 in amino acids: CASSQSICWRGGSSGNTIYF. The covered CDR3 bases are TGCGCCAGCAGTCAATCGATTTGTTGGCGGGGGGGCTCCTCTGGAAACACC. The rearrangement links TRBV23-1 to TRBJ1-3; D is perhaps TRBD1 (6 bases). From the germline J gene comes the end of the CDR3, since the read stops 3 residues before it. TRBV23-1 is recorded as an ORF, its role being uncertain. This CDR3 spans 20 amino acids. The ends were cut back, 0 bases at V and 0 bases at J, with 21 bases in the middle.